Following are 19 T cell receptor beta chains from one sample sequenced in a study of T cell responses to AZD1222 COVID-19 vaccine. TCRdb's copy holds only in-frame clones and misses some; the assay was immunoSEQ multiplex PCR. The sample holds under 150,000 clones; 85% to 90% are singletons and the top ten take 1.5% to 2%. The specimen was peripheral blood, collected 28 days after the second AZD1222 dose. Every receptor here comes from an adult who received the AZD1222 COVID-19 vaccine.

V and J are TRBV11-2 and TRBJ1-1; D not resolved. The CDR3 runs to 13 residues. Germline CDR1 and CDR2: SGHAT and FQNNGV. The V and J ends lost 1 base and 0 bases respectively, with 3 bases between them. CDR3 loop: CASSLGLNTEAFF. The CDR3 region has the DNA TGTGCCAGCAGCTTAGGGCTGAACACTGAAGCTTTCTTT.

The chain has TRBV30 and TRBJ1-3; D is ambiguous. The CDR3 totals 15 residues. The V gene's germline CDR1 is GTSNPN and CDR2 SVGIG (reference sequence). V dropped 1 base and J dropped 1 base, with 11 bases sitting between them. This CDR3 is CAWSEGEHSGNTIYF. The CDR3 DNA reads as TGTGCCTGGAGTGAAGGTGAACATTCTGGAAACACCATATATTTT.

The V call is TRBV6-6, the J call TRBJ1-4; D gene ambiguous. CDR3 length equals 11 residues. CDR1 and CDR2 (germline): MNHNY, SVGAGI (reference sequence). Trimming cost V 7 bases and J 8 bases, with 8 bases left between them. The CDR3 region is CASTPGEKLFF. Written as DNA, the CDR3 is TGTGCCAGCACCCCTGGCGAAAAACTGTTTTTT.

V usage is TRBV7-2 and J usage is TRBJ1-5, with no clear D. V lost 5 bases and J lost 4, with 12 bases in between. Germline-derived CDR1 and CDR2 are SGHTA and FQGNSA. The CDR3 consists of 14 residues. CDR3 coding DNA: TGTGCCAGCAGCCCCGAGCGGGTTAATCAGCCCCAGCATTTT. It yields the protein CASSPERVNQPQHF.

The chain combines TRBV3-1 (or the pseudogene TRBV3-2) with TRBJ2-7; perhaps TRBD2 as D (6 bases). CDR1 and CDR2 (germline): LGHDT, YNNKEL (reference sequence). V lost 0 bases, J lost 2 bases, and 11 bases lay in between. The CDR3 length is 15 residues. As DNA, the CDR3 is TGTGCCAGCAGCCAAGATCCCGGGAGCACCTACGAGCAGTACTTC. Protein sequence: CASSQDPGSTYEQYF.

CDR3 nucleotide sequence: TGTGCCAGCAGCCCCCAAGGGGGGGGGTTCGATGAGCAGTTCTTC. Translating it yields CASSPQGGGFDEQFF. This chain connects TRBV7-3 to TRBJ2-1; maybe TRBD2 (7 bases). The V end was cut by 5 bases, the J end by 8 bases, with 19 bases between. CDR1 SGHTA and CDR2 FQGTGA come from the germline V gene. There are 15 residues in the CDR3.

This rearrangement joins TRBV12-5 to TRBJ2-1; TRBD2 agrees at 12 bases. This CDR3 comprises 15 residues. Unmatched junction bases numbered 4, after V lost 5 bases and J lost 5 bases. Germline V gene lookup returns CDR1 LGHNT and CDR2 FRNRAP. This CDR3 is CASGRGLAGNNEQFF. In nucleotides, the CDR3 is TGTGCTAGTGGTCGAGGACTAGCGGGGAACAATGAGCAGTTCTTC.

The CDR3 sequence is CASSYADYGYTF. CDR3 DNA sequence: TGTGCCAGCAGTTACGCGGATTATGGCTACACCTTC. V usage is TRBV6-6 and J usage is TRBJ1-2; D remains unclear. In germline, CDR1 is MNHNY, CDR2 SVGAGI (reference sequence). This CDR3 has 12 residues. Trimming stripped 2 bases from V and 5 bases from J, with 6 bases between.

The rearrangement links TRBV29-1 to TRBJ1-5; D call uncertain. V was clipped by 4 bases and J by 3 bases, with 10 bases between them. Germline V CDR1 and CDR2: SQVTM, ANQGSEA. This CDR3 contains 13 residues. CDR3 loop: CSVAVRDNQPQHF. For the CDR3, the DNA is TGCAGCGTTGCCGTGAGGGACAATCAGCCCCAGCATTTT.

V is TRBV30 and J is TRBJ2-7; either TRBD1 or TRBD2 may fit D (7 bases each). Germline lookup yields CDR1 GTSNPN and CDR2 SVGIG (reference sequence). This CDR3 is 14 amino acids long. Trimming left V 5 bases short and J 0 bases short, with 14 bases between. CDR3 sequence (DNA): TGTGCCTGGGAATTCAGGGGGGGCTCCTACGAGCAGTACTTC. This codes for CAWEFRGGSYEQYF.

The chain carries TRBV13 and TRBJ1-2; weak D call: TRBD1 (5 bases). CDR3 length equals 13 residues. With 3 bases removed from V and 6 bases from J, the gap between germline ends came to 11 bases. CDR1 is PRHDT, CDR2 FYEKMQ, per germline (reference sequence). The CDR3 bases are TGTGCCAGCAGCTTCGGGACGGAGAATGGCTACACCTTC. Encoded protein: CASSFGTENGYTF. Using reference TRBV13 and TRBJ1-2 for the parts outside the CDR3, the full variable domain is AAGVIQSPRHLIKEKRETATLKCYPIPRHDTVYWYQQGPGQDPQFLISFYEKMQSDKGSIPDRFSAQQFSDYHSELNMSSLELGDSALYFCASSFGTENGYTFGSGTRLTVV.

The V gene is TRBV2, the J gene TRBJ1-2, with TRBD1 as a possible D gene (6 bases). CDR3 length: 14 residues. CDR1 and CDR2 from the germline V gene are SNHLY and FYNNEI. V dropped 6 bases and J dropped 4 bases, with 15 bases sitting between them. The CDR3 DNA reads TGTGCCAGCAGGATCACAGGGACCATCTATGGCTACACCTTC. It specifies CASRITGTIYGYTF.

This clone was seen a single time. This chain uses TRBV10-2 with TRBJ1-2, with D unclear. This CDR3 is built from 14 residues. Per the germline V gene, CDR1 is WSHSY and CDR2 is SAAADI. V lost 2 bases and J 4 bases, leaving 11 bases between the germline ends. CDR3 loop: CASSEPGVPYGYTF. Written as DNA, the CDR3 is TGCGCCAGCAGTGAGCCGGGAGTTCCCTATGGCTACACCTTC.

This clone was counted at least ten times. This same CDR3 is encoded by further DNA sequences in the sample. The rearrangement uses TRBV4-3 and TRBJ2-1, with 8 bases that match TRBD2. The V gene's germline CDR1 is LGHNA and CDR2 YSLEER. V trimming: 0 bases; J trimming: 1 base; junction bases outside the gene matches: 5. This CDR3 is 17 amino acids long. CDR3 in DNA: TGCGCCAGCAGCCAAGATCTGGCTAGCGGGTCCTACAATGAGCAGTTCTTC. Protein: CASSQDLASGSYNEQFF.

V usage is TRBV5-5 and J usage is TRBJ1-1, with D possibly being TRBD1 (5 bases). CDR1 is SGHKS and CDR2 is YYEKEE in the germline V gene (reference sequence). V lost 0 bases to trimming and J lost 7 bases, with 10 bases between them. The CDR3 has 13 residues. In nucleotides, the CDR3 is TGTGCCAGCAGCTTGGCCCCCACAGGTGAAGCTTTCTTT. Protein sequence: CASSLAPTGEAFF.

The J gene is TRBJ1-5, the V gene TRBV5-4; possible D gene TRBD1, 6 bases. V was cut by 0 bases and J by 5 bases, with 12 bases left in between. Germline CDR1 SGHNT, CDR2 YYREEE (reference sequence). There are 15 residues in the CDR3. The CDR3 coding sequence is TGTGCCAGCAGCTTGGGGGGGGCGCGGGATCAGCCCCAGCATTTT. It specifies CASSLGGARDQPQHF.

The chain employs TRBV16 and TRBJ2-6; D gene unclear. This CDR3 is built from 14 residues. Trimming took off 2 bases at V and 4 bases at J, with 6 bases between the two ends. Germline assignment: CDR1 KGHSY and CDR2 FQNENV. The CDR3 DNA sequence: TGTGCCAGCAGCCAAGGGTTAGGGGCCAACGTCCTGACTTTC. Residues: CASSQGLGANVLTF.

The chain joins TRBV5-1 to TRBJ1-2, with TRBD1 identical over 10 bases. The germline gives CDR1 SGHRS, CDR2 YFSETQ. CDR3 size: 15 residues. V lost 0 bases and J lost 5; bases outside the gene matches: 4. The CDR3 DNA sequence: TGCGCCAGCAGCTTGGCTCCGGGACAGGGGTATGGCTACACCTTC. Amino acids: CASSLAPGQGYGYTF.

Points on this clone: The junction departs from the called germline gene at one end, perhaps through a read error. The chain recombines TRBV9 with TRBJ2-7; 8 positions match TRBD2. Germline values: CDR1 SGDLS, CDR2 YYNGEE. This CDR3 region has 15 residues. The DNA for the CDR3 is TGTGCCAGCAGCGTCCGGGAGGGCCTCTCCAACGAGCAGTACTTC. The encoded protein is CASSVREGLSNEQYF. Supplemented by reference TRBV9 and TRBJ2-7, the full variable domain reads DSGVTQTPKHLITATGQRVTLRCSPRSGDLSVYWYQQSLDQGLQFLIQYYNGEERAKGNILERFSAQQFPDLHSELNLSSLELGDSALYFCASSVREGLSNEQYFGPGTRLTVT.